This T cell receptor (beta chain) was found in a study of T cell responses to AZD1222 COVID-19 vaccine. Looking at the study overall: Pooled in the analysis were second doses at about 4 or about 12 weeks.

Libraries were prepared by immunoSEQ multiplex PCR; TCRdb keeps only in-frame clonotypes and omits some of them. The table has roughly 110,000 clones, about nine tenths seen once. General observations from the study: Among vaccine-associated CD4 TCRs, coverage spanned spike, with dominance at 160-218 and 743-854. Two AZD1222 doses significantly raised spike-specific TCR breadth and depth over controls. Baseline antibody screening turned up just 6 or 7 seropositive AZD1222 recipients.

Concerning this clone itself: What it recognizes is unknown.

The V gene's germline CDR1 is SGHNT and CDR2 YYREEE (reference sequence). Trimming took 0 bases from V and 5 from J, leaving 11 bases between them. The CDR3 is 14 amino acids. The chain links TRBV5-4 to TRBJ1-2; TRBD1 is a possible D gene (5 bases). The source was peripheral blood, collected on day 0 of AZD1222 vaccination. The receptor comes from an adult in good health. DNA of the CDR3: TGTGCCAGCAGCTTGGCAGGGACGGAGTATGGCTACACCTTC. It encodes CASSLAGTEYGYTF.